The T cell receptor beta chain described here comes from a study of CD8 T cells in Susac syndrome. V shed 0 bases, J shed 5 bases, and the junction held 3 bases outside the gene matches. This CDR3 spans 15 amino acids. Looked up from germline, CDR1 is SGHDT and CDR2 is YYEEEE. Sequencing targeted TCR beta in blood CD8+ and CD4+ T cells. RNA was extracted with the RNeasy kit, and a quantity of about 0.45 to 1 ug was reverse transcribed using random hexamers. Across 54 Vbeta and 13 Jbeta, TCR beta CDR3 was amplified with immunoSEQ multiplex PCR. TCRdb fed the immunoSEQ multiplex PCR reads into MiXCR, producing one record per CDR3 protein. The sample yields 100,000 to 150,000 distinct CDR3 sequences, more than 80% seen once.

The chain joins TRBV5-6 to TRBJ2-7; 12 nucleotides line up with TRBD1. The sequenced sample consisted of CD8+ T cells from PBMCs. This receptor was obtained from a human donor with multiple sclerosis. This chain's CDR3 is CASSLAGTGGDEQYF. Here the CDR3 DNA reads TGTGCCAGCAGCTTGGCCGGGACAGGGGGCGACGAGCAGTACTTC.